The sequence of this T cell receptor beta chain was determined in a study of control samples from healthy donors and cancer patients. The protocol was immunoSEQ multiplex PCR, while the TCRdb copy is restricted to in-frame clones and leaves out a portion. The sample contains about 150,000 clones, approximately 91% of which appear only once. The V end lost 2 bases, the J end lost 0 bases, and 11 bases lay between the germline ends. CDR3 length equals 16 residues. Per the germline V gene, CDR1 is MDHEN and CDR2 is SYDVKM. This receptor was obtained from a man under 40 in good health. Sequenced input: blood. The chain recombines TRBV28 with TRBJ1-3; no reliable D call. CDR3 sequence reads: CASSLMPRGSGNTIYF. CDR3 coding DNA: TGTGCCAGCAGTTTAATGCCGCGTGGCTCTGGAAACACCATATATTTT.